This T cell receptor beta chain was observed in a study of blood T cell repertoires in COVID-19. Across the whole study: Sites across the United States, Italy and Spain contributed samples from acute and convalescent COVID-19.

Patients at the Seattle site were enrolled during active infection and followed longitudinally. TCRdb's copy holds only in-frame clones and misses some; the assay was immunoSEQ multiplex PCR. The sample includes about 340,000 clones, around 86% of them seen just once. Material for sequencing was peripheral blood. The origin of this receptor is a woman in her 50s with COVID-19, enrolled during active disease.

CDR3: CATSRRLAGGYEQYF. The CDR3 nucleotides are TGTGCCACCAGCAGAAGACTAGCGGGAGGGTACGAGCAGTACTTC. The chain is built from TRBV15 and TRBJ2-7, with TRBD2 matching over 14 bases. V lost 2 bases to trimming and J lost 4 bases; unmatched junction nucleotides: 1. CDR3 length: 15 residues. Germline CDR1 and CDR2: LNHNV and YYDKDF (reference sequence).